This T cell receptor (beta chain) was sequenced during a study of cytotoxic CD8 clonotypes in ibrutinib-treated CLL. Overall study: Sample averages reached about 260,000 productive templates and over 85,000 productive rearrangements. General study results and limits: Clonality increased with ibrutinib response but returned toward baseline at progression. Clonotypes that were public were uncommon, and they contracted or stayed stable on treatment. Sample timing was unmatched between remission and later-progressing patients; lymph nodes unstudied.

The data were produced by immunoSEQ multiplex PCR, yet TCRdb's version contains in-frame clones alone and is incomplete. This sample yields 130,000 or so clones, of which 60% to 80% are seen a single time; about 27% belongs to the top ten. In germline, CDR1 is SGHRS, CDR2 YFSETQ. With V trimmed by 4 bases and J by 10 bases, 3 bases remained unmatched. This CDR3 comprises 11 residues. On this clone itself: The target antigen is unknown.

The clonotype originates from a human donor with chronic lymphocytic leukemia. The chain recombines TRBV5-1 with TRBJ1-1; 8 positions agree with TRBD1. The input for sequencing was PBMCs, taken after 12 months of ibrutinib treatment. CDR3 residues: CASSLGQGAFF. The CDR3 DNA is TGCGCCAGCAGCCTAGGACAGGGAGCTTTCTTT. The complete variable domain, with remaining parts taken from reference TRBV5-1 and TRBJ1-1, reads KAGVTQTPRYLIKTRGQQVTLSCSPISGHRSVSWYQQTPGQGLQFLFEYFSETQRNKGNFPGRFSGRQFSNSRSEMNVSTLELGDSALYLCASSLGQGAFFGQGTRLTVV.